The entry that follows covers one T cell receptor beta chain sequence. Antigen unknown. The sample comes from a study of T cell responses to AZD1222 COVID-19 vaccine. Study findings and constraints: Donors were mostly white British, more females; clonal diversity possibly underestimated.

Some clones are missing from TCRdb's copy, which holds only in-frame ones; the method was immunoSEQ multiplex PCR. The sample shows about 97,000 clones, 90% of them seen only once. J was trimmed by 9 bases and V by 4 bases; bases with no gene match: 10. Germline values: CDR1 KGHSY, CDR2 FQNENV. CDR3 length: 15 amino acids. The V and J genes are TRBV16 and TRBJ2-1; 9 nucleotides align to TRBD2. This sequence was found in an adult in good health. This specimen consisted of peripheral blood, obtained on day 0 of AZD1222 vaccination. DNA for the CDR3: TGTGCCAGCAGCCCCGGGACTAGCCGGTTCCTTGAGCAGTTCTTC. As protein: CASSPGTSRFLEQFF.